This T cell receptor beta chain was obtained from a study of T cells after yellow fever vaccination. Study results and caveats: Reappearance after the booster was seen for most primary-vaccination clones, at 95% to 97% CD4 and roughly 90% CD8. Sorted repertoires could include abundant contaminating clonotypes from bulk cells.

The TCR cDNA carried a universal primer site and UMIs from 5'RACE template switching. TCRdb reprocessed the 5' RACE reads via MiXCR and lists one record per CDR3 protein. The repertoire consists of 250,000 to 300,000 distinct CDR3 sequences, with about 5% occurring once and the leading ten covering around 3.5%. Germline V gene data show CDR1 as SGHRS and CDR2 as YFSETQ. This CDR3 has 15 amino acids. V was pared by 0 bases and J by 3 bases, with 10 bases between. This clonotype was picked up many times. What it binds is unknown. V gene TRBV5-1 combines with J gene TRBJ1-3, with D tentatively TRBD1 (6 bases). The sequenced sample was CD4+ T cells sorted from PBMCs, obtained on the day of the yellow fever booster vaccination. This TCR came from a young man who received the YFV17D yellow fever vaccine. CDR3 sequence (DNA): TGCGCCAGCAGCTTGGAGGGCAGGGGTGGAAACACCATATATTTT. Its translation is CASSLEGRGGNTIYF.